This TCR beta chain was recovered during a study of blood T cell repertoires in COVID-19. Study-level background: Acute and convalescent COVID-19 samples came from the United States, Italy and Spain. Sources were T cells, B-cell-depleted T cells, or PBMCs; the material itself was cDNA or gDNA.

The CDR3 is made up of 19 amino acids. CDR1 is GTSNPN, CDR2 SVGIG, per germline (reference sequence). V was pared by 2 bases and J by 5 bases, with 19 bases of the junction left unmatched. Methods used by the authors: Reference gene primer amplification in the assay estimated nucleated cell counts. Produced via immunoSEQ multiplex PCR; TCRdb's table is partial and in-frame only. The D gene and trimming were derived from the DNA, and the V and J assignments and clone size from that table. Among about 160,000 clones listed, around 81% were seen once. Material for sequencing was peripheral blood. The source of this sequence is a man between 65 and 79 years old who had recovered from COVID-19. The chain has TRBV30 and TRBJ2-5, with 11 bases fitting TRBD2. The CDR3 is CAWSRALAGGIVVTETQYF. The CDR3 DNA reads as TGTGCCTGGAGTAGGGCTTTAGCGGGAGGGATTGTTGTAACGGAGACCCAGTACTTC.